This T cell receptor beta chain was captured in a study of blood T cell repertoires in COVID-19. Study in general: PBMCs, B-cell-depleted T cells, or T cells provided the cDNA or gDNA that made up the material.

In the study's own analysis: Amplifying reference gene primers gave estimates of nucleated cell counts. Libraries were prepared by immunoSEQ multiplex PCR; TCRdb keeps only in-frame clonotypes and omits some of them. The V and J calls and the clone size are those of that table, but D and trimming were determined from the DNA. The repertoire holds over 60,000 clones, with 82% as singletons. Germline CDR1 reads MNHEY; CDR2 reads SMNVEV (reference sequence). After removal of 6 bases from V and 2 bases from J, the junction contained 7 bases not matched to a gene. The length of the CDR3 is 16 residues. The sequenced sample was peripheral blood. This chain uses TRBV27 with TRBJ2-3; 11 bases align to TRBD1. This TCR derives from a woman older than 75 with acute or convalescent COVID-19. The CDR3 DNA sequence: TGTGCCAGCAGCCAGGACAGGGGGCCTCCCACAGATACGCAGTATTTT. Its translation: CASSQDRGPPTDTQYF.